The clone carrying this T cell receptor (beta chain) was detected many times. In germline, CDR1 is SGHTA, CDR2 FQGNSA. The junction had 3 bases not matched to a gene; V was cut back by 2 bases and J by 8 bases. The CDR3 has 13 amino acids. This record belongs to a study of patients and donors after allogeneic stem cell transplantation. MiXCR was run by TCRdb on the RT-PCR reads, yielding one entry per CDR3 protein. This sample has about 87,000 distinct CDR3 sequences; roughly 5.1% occur once, and the top ten carry about 3%. This receptor was taken from a human donor who was either an allogeneic HSCT recipient or a stem cell or donor lymphocyte infusion donor (not recorded which). It is not recorded whose cells these are; they may come from a transplant donor. This chain uses TRBV7-2 with TRBJ2-4; 7 nucleotides match TRBD2. The specimen was blood, either unsorted or a sorted T cell fraction (not recorded which). The CDR3 sequence: CASSLWGGDIQYF. CDR3 coding DNA: TGTGCCAGCAGCTTATGGGGGGGAGACATTCAGTACTTC.